This T cell receptor (beta chain) appears in the sequencing data of a study of shared clonotypes between healthy human individuals. Notes on the study in general: Sharing across four donors was highest in naive CD4 (approximately 5%) and lowest in memory CD8 (roughly 0.4%). Sampling involved blood alone; tissue repertoires likely differ.

A CD45RA+ naive subset and a CD45RA-negative memory subset were split from CD4+ cells. Losses at the gene ends were 4 bases for V and 1 base for J; bases not matched to a gene: 5. This CDR3 comprises 16 residues. In germline, CDR1 is SGHRS, CDR2 YFSETQ. In regard to this clone: Its cognate antigen is unknown. At the DNA level, this CDR3 is encoded by other sequences in the same sample as well.

TCRdb's copy holds only in-frame clones and misses some; the assay was immunoSEQ multiplex PCR. The repertoire consists of over a million clones, with approximately 98.5% occurring once and the leading ten covering approximately 0.4%. This sequence originates from a young man in good health. V and J are TRBV5-1 and TRBJ2-2; 9 positions match TRBD1. The sequencing input was naive CD4+ T cells sorted from blood. Documented subset: CD45RA+ positively selected. DNA of the CDR3: TGCGCCAGCAGCCTCCTGGGACAGGGGAACACCGGGGAGCTGTTTTTT. This sequence encodes CASSLLGQGNTGELFF.